This paragraph covers one T cell receptor (beta chain) sequence. Its antigen remains unknown. Clones were sequenced by immunoSEQ multiplex PCR, and TCRdb holds only the in-frame ones, with some missing. The sample contains more than 70,000 clones, about four fifths of which appear only once. The data belong to a study of lymphopenia after photon versus proton radiotherapy. Study observations and caveats: Oligoclonal CD8+ Temra expansion after nadir drove photon patients' diversity drop. Survival link was tested only in deceased patients; proton benefit remains a possibility. In patients who died, overall survival fell as post-nadir TCR diversity dropped more. Relative stability marked proton patients; photon patients lost diversity and naive cells.

The CDR3 is made up of 15 amino acids. V was trimmed by 0 bases and J by 5 bases, leaving 10 bases between them. CDR1 is MNHEY, CDR2 SVGAGI, per germline. The TCR sequence derives from a man aged 55 to 70 with pancreatic cancer. The chain couples TRBV6-5 to TRBJ1-4, with D possibly being TRBD1 (6 bases). The source was peripheral blood, collected from a patient treated with proton-based radiotherapy. The CDR3 loop reads CASSYSTGWNEKLFF. DNA for the CDR3: TGTGCCAGCAGTTACTCGACAGGCTGGAATGAAAAACTGTTTTTT.